This T cell receptor beta chain originates from a study of T cell responses to AZD1222 COVID-19 vaccine. At the level of the study: It was second doses at about 4 or about 12 weeks that were pooled.

Sequencing was performed with immunoSEQ multiplex PCR; in TCRdb, only in-frame clones are kept and a portion is missing. The profile shows about 130,000 clones, 93% of them singletons. Germline assignment: CDR1 SGHAT and CDR2 FQNNGV. V was pared by 5 bases and J by 10 bases, with 9 bases between. The CDR3 has 12 amino acids. Turning to this clone: Its specificity is not known.

Study-level findings and limits: Recipients of AZD1222 seropositive at baseline numbered only 5 to 7. The CD4 TCRs associated with vaccination extended across spike and predominated at 160-218 and 743-854. With two AZD1222 doses given, Spike-specific TCR breadth and depth both rose.

The material sequenced was peripheral blood, taken on day 0 of AZD1222 vaccination. The chain links TRBV11-2 to TRBJ1-6, with D perhaps matching TRBD1 (5 bases). The sequence was obtained from an adult in good health. CDR3 loop: CASSMDTSPLHF. The CDR3, as DNA: TGTGCCAGCAGCATGGACACGTCACCCCTCCACTTT.